The clone carrying this TCR beta chain was observed a few times. Its antigen is not known. These data are taken from a study of early T cells in non-severe SARS-CoV-2 infection. Turning to the study itself: Sequenced bulk RNA came from whole blood that was unsorted, and chains were unpaired.

Unique molecular identifiers were attached to individual cDNA molecules. MiXCR was run by TCRdb on the 5' RACE reads, yielding one entry per CDR3 protein. The sample shows about 94,000 distinct CDR3 sequences, about 13% of them seen only once. This CDR3 has 13 amino acids. CDR1 SQVTM and CDR2 ANQGSEA come from the germline V gene. With 4 bases removed from V and 6 bases from J, the gap between germline ends came to 15 bases. Study outcomes and limitations: Matching with VDJdb favored anti-spike CD8 responses (missing private and CD4 specificities).

This receptor was taken from an adult who was a healthcare worker with PCR-confirmed SARS-CoV-2 infection or an uninfected control (not recorded which). The chain joins TRBV29-1 to TRBJ1-2; D gene unclear. Specimen: whole blood. CDR3 in DNA: TGCAGCGTTGCTGGTAGGGTAAAGGATGGCTACACCTTC. As protein: CSVAGRVKDGYTF.